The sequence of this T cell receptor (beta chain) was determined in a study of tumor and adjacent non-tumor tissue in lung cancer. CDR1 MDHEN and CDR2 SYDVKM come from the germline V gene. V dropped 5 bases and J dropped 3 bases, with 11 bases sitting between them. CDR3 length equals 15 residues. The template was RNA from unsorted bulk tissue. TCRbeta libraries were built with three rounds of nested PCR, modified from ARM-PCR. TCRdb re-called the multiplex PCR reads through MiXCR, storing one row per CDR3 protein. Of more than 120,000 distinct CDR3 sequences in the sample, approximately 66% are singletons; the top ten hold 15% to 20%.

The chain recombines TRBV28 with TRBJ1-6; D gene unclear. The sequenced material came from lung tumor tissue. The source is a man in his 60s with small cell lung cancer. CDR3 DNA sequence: TGTGCCAGCAGTGACATAACGAACTATAATTCACCCCTCCACTTT. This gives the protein CASSDITNYNSPLHF.